The present T cell receptor (beta chain) was sequenced within a study of blood T cell repertoires in COVID-19. Study background: Whether acute or convalescent, the COVID-19 samples came from the United States, Italy and Spain. T cells, B-cell-depleted T cells, or PBMCs supplied cDNA or gDNA.

V was cut by 1 base and J by 4 bases, with 8 bases left in between. CDR3 length: 14 amino acids. CDR1 and CDR2 (germline): MNHNS, SASEGT. Authors' analysis steps: Estimation of nucleated cell counts was performed using reference gene primer amplification. Method: immunoSEQ multiplex PCR; TCRdb's copy keeps in-frame clones and lacks some. The V and J calls and clone size come from that table; D and trimming were worked out from the DNA. The profile shows 470,000 or so clones, about 90% of them singletons. This clonotype was obtained from a woman younger than 35 with acute COVID-19. The chain carries TRBV6-1 and TRBJ1-5, with a tentative D call TRBD1 (5 bases). The specimen was PBMCs or T cells enriched from blood (not recorded which). In nucleotides, the CDR3 is TGTGCCAGCAGTGAAGGCAGGGTGAATCAGCCCCAGCATTTT. This translates into CASSEGRVNQPQHF.